The next 3 T cell receptor beta chains were all read from a single sample in a study of blood T cell repertoires in COVID-19. Profiling relied on immunoSEQ multiplex PCR, and the TCRdb table lists in-frame clones only, not all of them. This sample carries about 78,000 clones, around 86% of them seen once, and the ten largest clones take 4.5% to 5.5%. Source material: peripheral blood. These receptors were taken from a man in his fifties with active or convalescent COVID-19.

This rearrangement joins TRBV6-1 to TRBJ2-7, with no clear D. This CDR3 has 14 amino acids. Germline CDR1 and CDR2: MNHNS and SASEGT. V was clipped by 1 base and J by 4 bases, with 11 bases between them. The CDR3 protein is CASSEVDKLYEQYV. The CDR3 coding sequence is TGTGCCAGCAGTGAAGTCGACAAACTTTACGAGCAGTACGTC.

Within the sample, this clone is medium-sized. J is TRBJ1-1 and V is TRBV4-1; D is ambiguous. V was pared by 4 bases and J by 1 base, with 10 bases between. Germline CDR1 is MGHRA and CDR2 is YSYEKL. The length of the CDR3 is 14 residues. Here the CDR3 DNA reads TGCGCCAGCAGCCTTTATGACTGGAACACTGAAGCTTTCTTT. This sequence encodes CASSLYDWNTEAFF.

The chain combines TRBV5-1 with TRBJ2-3, with D possibly TRBD1 on 6 matching bases. This CDR3 region has 15 residues. Germline loops: CDR1 SGHRS, CDR2 YFSETQ. Trimming pared 8 bases from V and 1 base from J, leaving 17 bases between. The DNA for the CDR3 is TGCGCCAGTTTCGCAGGGGAAATCGGCACAGATACGCAGTATTTT. Translating gives CASFAGEIGTDTQYF. Full variable domain (remainder filled in from reference TRBV5-1 and TRBJ2-3): KAGVTQTPRYLIKTRGQQVTLSCSPISGHRSVSWYQQTPGQGLQFLFEYFSETQRNKGNFPGRFSGRQFSNSRSEMNVSTLELGDSALYLCASFAGEIGTDTQYFGPGTRLTVL.